This T cell receptor (beta chain) was identified in a study of blood T cell repertoires in COVID-19. In the study overall: Collection of acute and convalescent COVID-19 samples took place in the United States, Italy and Spain.

Germline CDR1 and CDR2: SGHNT and YYREEE (reference sequence). CDR3 length: 15 residues. V was pared by 2 bases and J by 4 bases, with 15 bases between. The method was immunoSEQ multiplex PCR; TCRdb's version includes in-frame clones alone and lacks a portion of them. Among about 51,000 clones listed, less than 85% were seen once. This chain uses TRBV5-4 with TRBJ1-1; perhaps TRBD1 as D (5 bases). The sample taken for sequencing was peripheral blood. This receptor was taken from a man aged 45-65 years with acute or convalescent COVID-19. The CDR3, as DNA: TGTGCCAGCAGCTTCCCAAGCAGGGCAGGCACTGAAGCTTTCTTT. This translates into CASSFPSRAGTEAFF.